A single sample is the source of the 27 T cell receptor beta chains below, sequenced in a study of CD8+CD57+ T cells in acquired aplastic anemia. The authors sequenced patients whose flow cytometry had shown CD8+CD57+ cell expansion. Researchers used genomic DNA as the template to profile TCR beta VDJ and CDR3. TCRdb re-called the reads with MiXCR, one entry per CDR3 protein. Among roughly 260,000 distinct CDR3 sequences listed, around half were seen once. Input material: sorted CD4+, CD8+, or CD8+CD57+ T cells (not recorded which) from PBMCs. Receptors were obtained from a human donor with aplastic anemia.

The table lists this clonotype with a count of one. J is TRBJ2-5 and V is TRBV10-1; no firm D call. Germline V lookup: CDR1 WNHNN, CDR2 SYGVQD (reference sequence). The CDR3 consists of 12 residues. Trimming pared 6 bases from V and 5 bases from J, leaving 10 bases between. The CDR3: CASRYTPETQYF. The CDR3 region has the DNA TGCGCCAGCAGGTATACCCCGGAGACCCAGTACTTC.

This clonotype occurred many times. V is TRBV19 and J is TRBJ2-7; the D is unclear. The length of the CDR3 is 14 residues. The ends were cut back, 2 bases at V and 5 bases at J, with 13 bases in the middle. Germline V gene data show CDR1 as LNHDA and CDR2 as SQIVND (reference sequence). The CDR3 loop is CASSIIHGTNEQYF. CDR3 sequence (DNA): TGTGCCAGTAGTATAATTCACGGCACCAACGAGCAGTACTTC.

This rearrangement joins TRBV2 to TRBJ2-1; D gene unclear. The CDR3 contains 12 residues. Germline V gene lookup returns CDR1 SNHLY and CDR2 FYNNEI. The V and J ends lost 7 bases and 7 bases respectively, with 11 bases between them. The CDR3 is CASTVSGNEQFF. CDR3 nucleotides: TGTGCCAGCACCGTCTCGGGTAATGAGCAGTTCTTC.

V and J are TRBV15 and TRBJ2-7, with 11 bases identical to TRBD1. CDR1 and CDR2 from the germline V gene are LNHNV and YYDKDF (reference sequence). Germline trimming cut 2 bases from V and 6 bases from J; bases unmatched to any gene: 6. The CDR3 loop spans 15 amino acids. CDR3 DNA sequence: TGTGCCACCAGCAGAAGGGACAGGGGGTCTGTCGAGCAGTACTTC. This codes for CATSRRDRGSVEQYF.

The table lists this clonotype with many counts. The rearrangement uses TRBV6-4 and TRBJ2-6; D not resolved. This CDR3 contains 14 residues. CDR1 and CDR2 from the germline V gene are MRHNA and SNTAGT. Trimming took 5 bases from V and 0 from J, leaving 5 bases between them. The CDR3 protein is CASSNGSGANVLTF. The CDR3 nucleotides are TGTGCCAGCAGTAATGGCTCTGGGGCCAACGTCCTGACTTTC.

The table lists this clonotype with many counts. The chain links TRBV24-1 to TRBJ1-5; D is uncertain. Germline V gives CDR1 KGHDR, CDR2 SFDVKD. The length of the CDR3 is 14 residues. Trimming pared 4 bases from V and 7 bases from J, leaving 13 bases between. The CDR3 sequence: CATSDTLGGQPQHF. CDR3 sequence (DNA): TGTGCCACCAGTGACACCCTAGGAGGCCAGCCCCAGCATTTT.

This clonotype was recorded at least ten times. The chain uses TRBV14 and TRBJ2-7; D not resolved. Germline lookup yields CDR1 SGHDN and CDR2 FVKESK. Trimming removed 5 bases at V and 6 bases at J, with 11 bases between. The CDR3 is made up of 12 amino acids. The CDR3 coding sequence is TGTGCCAGCAGCTGGACGGACCGCGAGCAGTACTTC. It is translated as CASSWTDREQYF.

This clonotype was seen a few times. The gene calls are TRBV6-1 and TRBJ2-7; maybe TRBD1 (5 bases). V shed 2 bases and J shed 2 bases, with 13 bases lying between them. The CDR3 covers 15 residues. From germline, CDR1 is MNHNS and CDR2 SASEGT. CDR3 region: CASSELGQGPYEQYF. For the CDR3, the DNA is TGTGCCAGCAGTGAATTGGGGCAGGGTCCCTACGAGCAGTACTTC.

The chain is built from TRBV30 and TRBJ2-6; D ambiguous. The V gene lost 2 bases and the J gene lost 2 bases, with 7 bases spanning the gap. The CDR3 spans 14 residues. CDR1 is GTSNPN, CDR2 SVGIG, per germline (reference sequence). The CDR3 reads CAWSYRAGANVLTF. Written as DNA, the CDR3 is TGTGCCTGGAGTTATAGGGCTGGGGCCAACGTCCTGACTTTC.

Turning to this clonotype: An end of the junction differs from the germline gene, which may be a read error. The chain couples TRBV9 to TRBJ1-4; D is unclear. The length of the CDR3 is 12 residues. Germline V gene sequence: CDR1 SGDLS, CDR2 YYNGEE. CDR3 loop: CANSHPNEKLFF. CDR3 nucleotides: TGTGCCAACAGCCACCCTAATGAAAAACTGTTTTTT.

The gene calls are TRBV10-3 and TRBJ2-7; D call uncertain. The germline V gene has CDR1 ENHRY and CDR2 SYGVKD. The V end was cut by 3 bases, the J end by 1 base, with 4 bases between. The CDR3 sequence is 12 residues long. CDR3 in amino acids: CAISDGSYEQYF. CDR3 DNA: TGTGCCATCAGTGATGGGTCCTACGAGCAGTACTTC.

This clonotype was observed many times. The rearrangement uses TRBV7-2 and TRBJ2-7; 9 nucleotides align to TRBD1. The CDR3 totals 14 residues. From germline, CDR1 is SGHTA and CDR2 FQGNSA. V lost 5 bases, J lost 5 bases, and 7 bases stayed unmatched. This CDR3 reads CASSESTGGDEQYF. Here the CDR3 DNA reads TGTGCCAGCAGCGAAAGTACAGGGGGCGACGAGCAGTACTTC.

The V call is TRBV27, the J call TRBJ2-1; 8 bases are a match to TRBD2. Trimming removed 5 bases from V and 3 bases from J; junction bases left unmatched: 3. The CDR3 totals 14 residues. The germline V gene encodes CDR1 MNHEY and CDR2 SMNVEV (reference sequence). DNA of the CDR3: TGTGCCAGCAGTGATAGCGGGGTCTACAATGAGCAGTTCTTC. This translates into CASSDSGVYNEQFF.

V is TRBV9 and J is TRBJ2-1; D is possibly TRBD1 (6 bases). V lost 0 bases, J lost 5 bases, and 6 bases lay in between. CDR1 SGDLS and CDR2 YYNGEE come from the germline V gene. This CDR3 comprises 13 residues. The chain's CDR3 is CASSVGQDNEQFF. CDR3 in DNA: TGTGCCAGCAGCGTAGGACAGGACAATGAGCAGTTCTTC.

The rearrangement uses TRBV9 and TRBJ1-2, with TRBD1 as a possible D gene (6 bases). The CDR3 is made up of 15 amino acids. Germline V gene lookup returns CDR1 SGDLS and CDR2 YYNGEE. Trimming left V 0 bases short and J 0 bases short, with 9 bases between. The CDR3 reads CASSVDRVANYGYTF. The CDR3 DNA sequence: TGTGCCAGCAGCGTAGACAGGGTCGCTAACTATGGCTACACCTTC.

The gene calls are TRBV25-1 and TRBJ2-7; D is unresolved. CDR1 MGHDK and CDR2 SYGVNS come from the germline V gene. V lost 5 bases and J lost 0, with 11 bases in between. This CDR3 has 14 amino acids. The CDR3 is CASSTRGVSYEQYF. Here the CDR3 DNA reads TGTGCCAGCAGTACAAGAGGAGTCTCCTACGAGCAGTACTTC.

The gene calls are TRBV10-2 and TRBJ1-5, with D maybe TRBD1 (5 bases). Trimming removed 4 bases from V and 9 bases from J, with 13 bases in between. Germline V gene sequence: CDR1 WSHSY, CDR2 SAAADI. This CDR3 is 13 amino acids long. The CDR3 DNA reads as TGCGCCAGCAGTGCCACAGGTTATGGGCCCCAGCATTTT. Translation gives CASSATGYGPQHF.

The rearrangement joins TRBV7-9 to TRBJ2-3; TRBD2 matches 12 bases. This CDR3 comprises 17 residues. Per the germline V gene, CDR1 is SEHNR and CDR2 is FQNEAQ (reference sequence). The V segment lost 5 bases and the J segment 6 bases; nucleotides outside the gene matches: 12. CDR3 sequence reads: CASSPPGLAGIVDTQYF. Here the CDR3 DNA reads TGTGCCAGCAGCCCACCCGGACTAGCGGGAATAGTGGATACGCAGTATTTT.

The chain links TRBV9 to TRBJ2-5; D gene ambiguous. The V gene lost 0 bases and the J gene lost 3 bases, with 6 bases spanning the gap. Germline CDR1 and CDR2: SGDLS and YYNGEE. The CDR3 runs to 13 residues. DNA of the CDR3: TGTGCCAGCAGCGTAGATGTGGAAGAGACCCAGTACTTC. This sequence encodes CASSVDVEETQYF.

This clonotype was detected a few times. The CDR3 region is CASSQESNFNTGELFF. CDR3 DNA: TGCGCCAGCAGCCAAGAGTCGAACTTTAACACCGGGGAGCTGTTTTTT. The J gene is TRBJ2-2, the V gene TRBV4-1; D gene unclear. Germline V gene lookup returns CDR1 MGHRA and CDR2 YSYEKL. CDR3 length equals 16 residues. Trimming left V 0 bases short and J 2 bases short, with 10 bases between.

A note on this clonotype: The junction differs from germline at one of its ends, possibly a read error. This chain uses TRBV2 with TRBJ2-2; 7 bases match TRBD1. The CDR3 has 14 amino acids. Germline V gene sequence: CDR1 SNHLY, CDR2 FYNNEI. CDR3 bases: TGTGCCAGCATAGGGGGCCGGGACACCAGGGAGCTGTTTTTT. Encoded protein: CASIGGRDTRELFF. Using reference TRBV2 and TRBJ2-2 for the parts outside the CDR3, the full variable domain is EPEVTQTPSHQVTQMGQEVILRCVPISNHLYFYWYRQILGQKVEFLVSFYNNEISEKSEIFDDQFSVERPDGSNFTLKIRSTKLEDSAMYFCASIGGRDTRELFFGEGSRLTVL.

This clonotype was observed at least ten times. The chain is built from TRBV7-9 and TRBJ2-7; 10 nucleotides agree with TRBD2. This CDR3 region has 15 residues. Germline assignment: CDR1 SEHNR and CDR2 FQNEAQ (reference sequence). J gave up 4 bases and V 5 bases, and 8 bases lay outside the gene matches. CDR3 in DNA: TGTGCCAGCAGCGGAGAGCGGGGGGGCGCGTACGAGCAGTACTTC. Translation gives CASSGERGGAYEQYF.

The chain carries TRBV19 and TRBJ1-1, with D unclear. The V end lost 3 bases, the J end lost 11 bases, and 13 bases lay between the germline ends. Germline V gene data show CDR1 as LNHDA and CDR2 as SQIVND (reference sequence). CDR3 length: 12 amino acids. The CDR3 reads CASSISAIGAFF. CDR3 DNA sequence: TGTGCCAGTAGTATTTCGGCCATCGGGGCTTTCTTT.

The J gene is TRBJ1-1, the V gene TRBV9, with D maybe TRBD1 (6 bases). This CDR3 is 15 amino acids long. The ends were cut back, 0 bases at V and 6 bases at J, with 15 bases in the middle. Germline V gene data show CDR1 as SGDLS and CDR2 as YYNGEE. This CDR3 is CASSVDLGAKPEAFF. In DNA form, the CDR3 reads TGTGCCAGCAGCGTAGATCTGGGGGCTAAGCCTGAAGCTTTCTTT.

This CDR3 is CASSEAGTGGSPLHF. The CDR3 bases are TGTGCCAGCAGCGAAGCCGGGACAGGCGGTTCACCCCTCCACTTT. The chain joins TRBV9 to TRBJ1-6; 8 positions agree with TRBD1. Germline values: CDR1 SGDLS, CDR2 YYNGEE. V lost 3 bases to trimming and J lost 9 bases; unmatched junction nucleotides: 8. The CDR3 runs to 15 residues.

This clonotype was recorded at least ten times. The chain carries TRBV5-1 and TRBJ1-1; D remains unclear. CDR3 length: 14 amino acids. Germline V gene data show CDR1 as SGHRS and CDR2 as YFSETQ. V lost 0 bases to trimming and J lost 4 bases, with 10 bases between them. The CDR3 reads CASSLGFVGTEAFF. DNA of the CDR3: TGCGCCAGCAGCTTGGGGTTTGTGGGCACTGAAGCTTTCTTT.

This clonotype was recorded many times. V gene TRBV5-1 combines with J gene TRBJ2-7, with D perhaps TRBD1 (7 bases). Trimming took off 1 base at V and 2 bases at J, with 10 bases between the two ends. The CDR3 extends over 14 amino acids. From germline, CDR1 is SGHRS and CDR2 YFSETQ. The CDR3 protein is CASSLSRGAYEQYF. Here the CDR3 DNA reads TGCGCCAGCAGCTTGAGCAGGGGGGCCTACGAGCAGTACTTC.